These T cell receptor beta chains were read from a single sample in a study of PD-1 blockade in classical Hodgkin lymphoma. TCRdb keeps only in-frame clones here, not all; method: immunoSEQ multiplex PCR. Of about 40,000 clones in the sample, 85% to 90% were seen once. The starting material was peripheral blood mononuclear cells (PBMCs), obtained at baseline. These TCRs come from a human donor with classical Hodgkin lymphoma. CDR3s include the opening cysteine and the closing phenylalanine or tryptophan. Fields, in order: D gene, J gene, V gene, clone size, CDR3 protein, CDR3 DNA. A D gene is named only where the DNA matches it firmly. Not every row has a clone size; where given, it reads once, few, many or a size class.

>-|TRBJ2-1|TRBV11-3|-
CASSLEGVGREQFF
TGTGCCAGCAGCTTAGAGGGTGTCGGGCGCGAGCAGTTCTTC
>TRBD1|TRBJ1-4|TRBV6-5|-
CASSWDRGNEKLFF
TGTGCCAGCAGCTGGGACAGGGGTAATGAAAAACTGTTTTTT
>TRBD1|TRBJ1-1|TRBV7-3|-
CASSLAGGRGTEAFF
TGTGCCAGCAGCTTGGCAGGGGGACGAGGCACTGAAGCTTTCTTT
>-|TRBJ1-1|TRBV18|-
CASSPRETVNTEAFF
TGTGCCAGCTCACCACGAGAGACAGTGAACACTGAAGCTTTCTTT
>-|TRBJ1-1|TRBV21-1|once
CASSDIGVGTEAFF
TGTGCCAGCAGCGATATTGGAGTGGGCACTGAAGCTTTCTTT
>TRBD2|TRBJ2-1|TRBV4-1|-
CASSQETGTSGNNEQFF
TGCGCCAGCAGCCAAGAGACCGGGACTAGCGGGAACAATGAGCAGTTCTTC
>-|TRBJ2-2|TRBV7-9|-
CASSLANTYTGELFF
TGTGCCAGCAGCTTAGCGAACACCTACACCGGGGAGCTGTTTTTT
>-|TRBJ2-3|TRBV5-4|-
CASSSLTSSGTDTQYF
TGTGCCAGCAGCTCCTTAACATCTTCCGGCACAGATACGCAGTATTTT
>TRBD2|TRBJ2-4|TRBV19|-
CASSIVGGNIQYF
TGTGCCAGTAGTATAGTGGGGGGGAACATTCAGTACTTC
>-|TRBJ2-5|TRBV5-4|-
CASSPRGDPGTQYF
TGTGCCAGCAGCCCCCGGGGCGACCCGGGGACCCAGTACTTC
>-|TRBJ2-1|TRBV4-3|-
CASSQVREREQFF
TGCGCCAGCAGCCAAGTACGGGAGAGGGAGCAGTTCTTC
>-|TRBJ1-2|TRBV6-5|-
CASSYSGQVHGYTF
TGTGCCAGCAGTTACTCGGGTCAGGTCCATGGCTACACCTTC
>TRBD2|TRBJ2-1|TRBV29-1|-
CSVGTSGANNEQFF
TGCAGCGTTGGGACTAGCGGGGCCAACAATGAGCAGTTCTTC
>TRBD2|TRBJ2-1|TRBV7-8|once
CASSTGLAGVKRQFF
TGTGCCAGCAGCACAGGACTAGCGGGAGTTAAGCGCCAGTTCTTC
>TRBD1|TRBJ1-4|TRBV25-1|-
CASSRRDRDDEKLFF
TGTGCCAGCAGCCGACGGGACAGGGATGATGAAAAACTGTTTTTT
>TRBD1|TRBJ2-7|TRBV28|-
CASSFLGQAAYEQYF
TGTGCCAGCAGTTTTTTAGGACAGGCCGCCTACGAGCAGTACTTC
>-|TRBJ2-7|TRBV7-8|-
CASSPSRGIYEQYF
TGTGCCAGCAGCCCGTCGAGGGGGATCTACGAGCAGTACTTC
>TRBD1|TRBJ2-7|TRBV11-1|-
CASSLGTGPFYEQYF
TGTGCCAGCAGCCTTGGGACAGGACCTTTCTACGAGCAGTACTTC
>-|TRBJ1-1|TRBV7-2|-
CASSLDRANTEAFF
TGTGCCAGCAGCTTAGACAGGGCGAACACTGAAGCTTTCTTT
>-|TRBJ2-1|TRBV18|-
CASSPGLLASNEQFF
TGTGCCAGCTCACCGGGACTCCTAGCTTCCAATGAGCAGTTCTTC
>-|TRBJ2-3|TRBV19|-
CASSIGPLWGTDTQYF
TGTGCCAGTAGTATAGGTCCCCTCTGGGGGACAGATACGCAGTATTTT
>-|TRBJ2-1|TRBV11-1|-
CASSQYNEQFF
TGTGCCAGCAGCCAATACAATGAGCAGTTCTTC
>-|TRBJ2-3|TRBV9|-
CASSVLSPDTQYF
TGTGCCAGCAGCGTCCTCTCCCCAGATACGCAGTATTTT
>TRBD1|TRBJ2-7|TRBV6-4|-
CASSRDRGLEQYF
TGTGCCAGCAGCCGGGACAGGGGGCTCGAGCAGTACTTC
>-|TRBJ1-2|TRBV5-1|-
CASSEGAHLLAGYTF
TGCGCCAGCAGCGAGGGAGCTCATCTCTTGGCTGGCTACACCTTC
>TRBD1|TRBJ2-7|TRBV6-1|-
CASSEYGQVSYEQYF
TGTGCCAGCAGTGAATACGGACAGGTTTCCTACGAGCAGTACTTC
>-|TRBJ2-1|TRBV29-1|-
CSVVAGGGLLRYNEQFF
TGCAGCGTTGTAGCAGGTGGCGGGCTACTCCGCTACAATGAGCAGTTCTTC
>-|TRBJ1-4|TRBV6-6|-
CASSYGSGPGGEKLFF
TGTGCCAGCAGTTACGGTTCGGGGCCAGGAGGGGAAAAACTGTTTTTT
>-|TRBJ2-5|TRBV4-3|-
CASSQLGVSGGETQYF
TGCGCCAGCAGCCAATTGGGGGTCTCCGGCGGGGAGACCCAGTACTTC
>-|TRBJ1-2|TRBV6-4|few
CATHSDYGYTF
TGTGCCACCCATTCGGACTATGGCTACACCTTC
>TRBD2|TRBJ2-1|TRBV6-5|-
CASSRGLVRLNEQFF
TGTGCCAGCAGTAGGGGACTAGTCAGGCTTAATGAGCAGTTCTTC
>-|TRBJ2-5|TRBV6-1|-
CASSEIGRGKETQYF
TGTGCCAGCAGTGAAATTGGCAGGGGAAAAGAGACCCAGTACTTC
>TRBD1|TRBJ2-7|TRBV7-2|-
CASSFGTGGIYEQYF
TGTGCCAGCAGCTTTGGGACAGGGGGGATCTACGAGCAGTACTTC
>-|TRBJ2-1|TRBV4-2|-
CASSQVRINEQFF
TGTGCCAGCAGCCAAGTAAGGATCAATGAGCAGTTCTTC
>-|TRBJ2-7|TRBV6-6|-
CASSYGGSEQYF
TGTGCCAGCAGTTATGGGGGGAGCGAGCAGTACTTC
>-|TRBJ1-6|TRBV18|-
CASSRYREYNSPLHF
TGTGCCAGCTCACGGTATCGGGAATATAATTCACCCCTCCACTTT
>-|TRBJ1-4|TRBV19|-
CASWDFKLFF
TGTGCCAGTTGGGACTTCAAACTGTTTTTT
>TRBD2|TRBJ2-1|TRBV7-8|-
CASSWGGVSSYNEQFF
TGTGCCAGCAGCTGGGGGGGGGTCAGCTCCTACAATGAGCAGTTCTTC
>-|TRBJ2-2|TRBV6-5|-
CASSPINTGELFF
TGTGCCAGCAGCCCAATAAACACCGGGGAGCTGTTTTTT
>-|TRBJ2-3|TRBV28|-
CASSRQFSTDTQYF
TGTGCCAGCAGTCGACAGTTTAGCACAGATACGCAGTATTTT
>-|TRBJ1-4|TRBV28|-
CASSLETGFGNEKLFF
TGTGCCAGCAGTTTGGAAACAGGGTTCGGTAATGAAAAACTGTTTTTT
>TRBD2|TRBJ2-5|TRBV9|-
CASSESGSLSRETQYF
TGTGCCAGCAGCGAGAGCGGGAGTCTTAGCCGCGAGACCCAGTACTTC
>-|TRBJ2-5|TRBV5-1|-
CASSFGAGAAETQYF
TGCGCCAGCAGCTTTGGGGCAGGGGCGGCGGAGACCCAGTACTTC
>TRBD1|TRBJ2-7|TRBV6-6|once
CASSFRTGTYEQYF
TGTGCCAGCAGTTTCCGGACAGGGACCTACGAGCAGTACTTC
>TRBD1|TRBJ2-7|TRBV5-1|-
CASSLGGTGGAPHEQYF
TGCGCCAGCAGCTTGGGCGGTACAGGGGGCGCTCCCCACGAGCAGTACTTC
>TRBD1|TRBJ2-7|TRBV6-5|once
CASSYAGTGNYEQYF
TGTGCCAGCAGTTACGCCGGGACAGGGAACTACGAGCAGTACTTC
>TRBD2|TRBJ2-3|TRBV4-2|-
CASSQAGTSGGDTQYF
TGTGCCAGCAGCCAAGCCGGGACTAGCGGGGGAGATACGCAGTATTTT
>TRBD1|TRBJ1-4|TRBV30|-
CAWRGTGFEKLFF
TGTGCCTGGAGGGGGACAGGGTTTGAAAAACTGTTTTTT
>TRBD1|TRBJ2-7|TRBV5-1|-
CASSFLAGTGTYEQYF
TGCGCCAGCAGCTTTCTAGCCGGGACAGGGACCTACGAGCAGTACTTC
>-|TRBJ1-1|TRBV5-1|-
CASRLRGNTEAFF
TGCGCCAGCAGATTGAGAGGAAACACTGAAGCTTTCTTT
>-|TRBJ2-7|TRBV6-5|-
CASSREGTSYEQYF
TGTGCCAGCAGCCGCGAAGGGACTTCCTACGAGCAGTACTTC
>-|TRBJ2-3|TRBV5-4|-
CASSLVGTQYF
TGTGCCAGCAGCCTTGTAGGAACGCAGTATTTT
>-|TRBJ2-1|TRBV5-1|-
CASSPRGGYGASSYNEQFF
TGCGCCAGCAGCCCCCGAGGTGGGTACGGGGCCAGCTCCTACAATGAGCAGTTCTTC